The TCR beta chain under discussion was sequenced for a study of post-analysis software for immune sequencing data (dated by TCRdb to between 2015 and 2016). In terms of the full investigation: The recorded disease courses included relapsing-remitting, secondary progressive and progressive-relapsing multiple sclerosis, and some patients had no subtype annotation. Patient repertoires were compared against roughly 12 previously published healthy control repertoires from donors aged roughly 6 to 26 years. A subset of samples was prepared in parallel using single-end sample barcoding, then pooled and co-amplified after Illumina adapter ligation. The full study reports these points: When samples were clustered directly using the F measure, samples prepared in the same batch co-clustered strongly, which prompted a batch-effect correction. Normalized Chao1 diversity was significantly lower in multiple sclerosis patients than controls, suggesting substantial peripheral T-cell clonal expansion. The control group was slightly older than the multiple sclerosis patient group. Four to six TRBV segments, including TRBV5-6, TRBV5-1 and TRBV20-1, were significantly more frequent in patients than controls.

To demonstrate the VDJtools post-analysis software, TCR beta repertoires were profiled from the peripheral blood of more than ten young patients with multiple sclerosis. The patients with multiple sclerosis were children and adolescents between about 6 and 17 years of age. With regard to this clonotype: No antigen is known for it. Base qualities are not at hand, and no much larger clone is one base apart.

Library generation was performed with PCR. The sequencer was an Illumina HiSeq 2500. Unique molecular identifiers were incorporated into TCR beta cDNA libraries to reduce PCR and sequencing biases. Roughly 0.5 million cDNA molecules were obtained per 1 to 10 million input T cells, so each molecule approximated one T cell. Patient libraries were prepared and sequenced with the same protocol used for the earlier healthy control dataset. Samples belonging to the same batch were prepared together, multiplexed and sequenced on a shared HiSeq lane. For the original study's pipeline: MIGEC was used to process the raw barcoded reads, and molecular identifier groups with only a single read were discarded before consensus assembly and CDR3 extraction. VDJtools was used for post-analysis of the clonotype tables, and diversity was normalized by down-sampling every dataset to the size of the smallest sample. To correct batch-related cross-sample contamination, repertoire overlap clustering matched CDR3 amino acid sequences but not nucleotide sequences. TCRdb passed the public sequencing reads through fastp at Q25 and MiXCR, retaining productive beta sequences. Merged by CDR3 protein, the rows form single entries marked with the most common genes and DNA. The V and J calls were determined by TCRdb, not by the authors. For this sample there are a few hundred thousand distinct CDR3 sequences; 30% to 45% appear just once. Around an eighth of the sample rests with the top ten.

Per the germline V gene, SGDLS is the CDR1 and YYNGEE is the CDR2. The germline V end is reduced by 0 bases and the J end by 2 bases; junction bases left unmatched: 4. There are 15 amino acids in the CDR3, from cysteine to phenylalanine inclusive. Only CDR3 DNA is held: 45 bases, read in frame from base 1. The clonotype was recovered from a girl aged 5-17 years with multiple sclerosis. The V and J segments used are TRBV9 and TRBJ2-7; TRBD1 fits 8 bases in the junction. Sequencing was performed on blood. In nucleotides, the sequence is TGTGCCAGCAGCGTAGCGACAGGGGTAACCTACGAGCAGTACTTC. Protein translation: CASSVATGVTYEQYF.